This record concerns one T cell receptor (beta chain) sequence. Per the original methods: Reference gene primer amplification in the assay estimated nucleated cell counts. Produced via immunoSEQ multiplex PCR; TCRdb's table is partial and in-frame only. The V and J calls and the clone size are those of that table, but D and trimming were determined from the DNA. The top ten hold roughly 2% of the sample, which has a few hundred thousand clones, roughly 87% seen once. V was trimmed by 5 bases and J by 5 bases, leaving 9 bases between them. This CDR3 spans 12 amino acids. Germline V gives CDR1 KGHDR, CDR2 SFDVKD. The data were taken from a study of blood T cell repertoires in COVID-19. Study summary: Spain, Italy and the United States supplied samples that represented acute and convalescent COVID-19. From T cells, B-cell-depleted T cells, or PBMCs came the material, which was cDNA or gDNA.

Specimen: peripheral blood. V is TRBV24-1 and J is TRBJ2-7, with D maybe TRBD1 (6 bases). The TCR sequence derives from a woman between 45 and 65 years old who had recovered from COVID-19. CDR3: CATSGQGNEQYF. The CDR3 region has the DNA TGTGCCACCAGTGGTCAGGGGAACGAGCAGTACTTC.